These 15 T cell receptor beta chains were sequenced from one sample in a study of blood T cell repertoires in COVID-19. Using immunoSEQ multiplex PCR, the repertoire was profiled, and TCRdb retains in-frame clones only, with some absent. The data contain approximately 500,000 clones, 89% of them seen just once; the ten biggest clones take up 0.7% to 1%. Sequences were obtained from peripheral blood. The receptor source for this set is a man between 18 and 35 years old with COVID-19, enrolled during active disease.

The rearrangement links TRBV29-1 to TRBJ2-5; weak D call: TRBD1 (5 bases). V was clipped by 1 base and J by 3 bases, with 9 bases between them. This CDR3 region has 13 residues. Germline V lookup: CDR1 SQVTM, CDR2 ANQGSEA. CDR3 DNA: TGCAGCGTTGAAGCCCCGACAGAAGAGACCCAGTACTTC. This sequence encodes CSVEAPTEETQYF.

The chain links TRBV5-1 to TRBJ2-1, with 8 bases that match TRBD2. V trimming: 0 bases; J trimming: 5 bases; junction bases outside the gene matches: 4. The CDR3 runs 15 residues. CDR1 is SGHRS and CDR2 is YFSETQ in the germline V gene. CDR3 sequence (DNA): TGCGCCAGCAGCTTGGGAGCGGGAGTGGACAATGAGCAGTTCTTC. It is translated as CASSLGAGVDNEQFF.

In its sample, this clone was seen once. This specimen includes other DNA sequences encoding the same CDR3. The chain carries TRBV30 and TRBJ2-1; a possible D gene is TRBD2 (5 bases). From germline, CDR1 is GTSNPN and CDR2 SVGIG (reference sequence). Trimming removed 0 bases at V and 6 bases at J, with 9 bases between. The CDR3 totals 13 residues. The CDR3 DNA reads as TGTGCCTGGAGTGTAGGCGGGTCCAATGAGCAGTTCTTC. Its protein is CAWSVGGSNEQFF.

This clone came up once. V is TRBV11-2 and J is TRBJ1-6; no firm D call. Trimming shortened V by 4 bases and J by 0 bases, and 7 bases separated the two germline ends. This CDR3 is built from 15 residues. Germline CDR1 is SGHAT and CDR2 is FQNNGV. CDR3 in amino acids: CASSSGSSYNSPLHF. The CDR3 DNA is TGTGCCAGCAGCTCAGGAAGCTCCTATAATTCACCCCTCCACTTT. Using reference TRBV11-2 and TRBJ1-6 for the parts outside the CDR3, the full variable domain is EAGVAQSPRYKIIEKRQSVAFWCNPISGHATLYWYQQILGQGPKLLIQFQNNGVVDDSQLPKDRFSAERLKGVDSTLKIQPAKLEDSAVYLCASSSGSSYNSPLHFGNGTRLTVT.

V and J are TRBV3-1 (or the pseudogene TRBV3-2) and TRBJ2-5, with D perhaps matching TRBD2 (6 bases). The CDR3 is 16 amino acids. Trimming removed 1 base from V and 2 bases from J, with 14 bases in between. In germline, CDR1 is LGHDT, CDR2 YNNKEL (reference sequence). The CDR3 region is CASSQGAGQGQETQYF. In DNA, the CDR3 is TGTGCCAGCAGCCAAGGGGCGGGGCAGGGACAAGAGACCCAGTACTTC.

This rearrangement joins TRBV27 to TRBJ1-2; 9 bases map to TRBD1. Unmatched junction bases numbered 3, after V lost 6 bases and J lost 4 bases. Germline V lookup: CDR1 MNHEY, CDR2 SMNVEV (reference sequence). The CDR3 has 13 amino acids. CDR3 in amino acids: CASRQDRGYGYTF. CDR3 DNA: TGTGCCAGCAGGCAGGACAGGGGCTATGGCTACACCTTC.

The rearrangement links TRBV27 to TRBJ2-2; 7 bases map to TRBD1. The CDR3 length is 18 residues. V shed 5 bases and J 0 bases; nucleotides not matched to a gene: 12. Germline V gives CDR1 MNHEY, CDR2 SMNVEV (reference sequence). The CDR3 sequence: CASSIRTGALTNTGELFF. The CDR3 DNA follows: TGTGCCAGCAGTATCCGAACAGGGGCCCTTACGAACACCGGGGAGCTGTTTTTT.

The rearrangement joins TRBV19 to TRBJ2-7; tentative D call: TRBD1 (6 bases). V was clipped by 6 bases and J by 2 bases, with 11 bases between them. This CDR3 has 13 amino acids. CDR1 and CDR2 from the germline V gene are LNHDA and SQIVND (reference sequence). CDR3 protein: CASSPGTPYEQYF. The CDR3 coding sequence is TGTGCCAGTAGCCCCGGGACACCCTACGAGCAGTACTTC.

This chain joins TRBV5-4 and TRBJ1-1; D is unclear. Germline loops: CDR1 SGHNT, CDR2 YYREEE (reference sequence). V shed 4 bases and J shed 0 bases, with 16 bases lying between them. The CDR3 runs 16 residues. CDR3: CASSPEQLNLNTEAFF. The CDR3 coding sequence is TGTGCCAGCAGCCCGGAGCAGCTAAATTTGAACACTGAAGCTTTCTTT.

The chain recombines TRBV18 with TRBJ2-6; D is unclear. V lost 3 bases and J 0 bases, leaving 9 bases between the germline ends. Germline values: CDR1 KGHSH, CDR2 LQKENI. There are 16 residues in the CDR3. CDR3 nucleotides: TGTGCCAGCTCACCCGTTAAACTCTCTGGGGCCAACGTCCTGACTTTC. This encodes CASSPVKLSGANVLTF. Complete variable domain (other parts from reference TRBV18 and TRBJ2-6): NAGVMQNPRHLVRRRGQEARLRCSPMKGHSHVYWYRQLPEEGLKFMVYLQKENIIDESGMPKERFSAEFPKEGPSILRIQQVVRGDSAAYFCASSPVKLSGANVLTFGAGSRLTVL.

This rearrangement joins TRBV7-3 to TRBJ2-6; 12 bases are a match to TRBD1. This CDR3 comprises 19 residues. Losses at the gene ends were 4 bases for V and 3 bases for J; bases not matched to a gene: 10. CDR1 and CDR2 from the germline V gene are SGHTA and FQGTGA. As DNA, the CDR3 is TGTGCCAGCAGCTCCCCGGGACAGGGGGCTCACTTTGGGGCCAACGTCCTGACTTTC. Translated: CASSSPGQGAHFGANVLTF. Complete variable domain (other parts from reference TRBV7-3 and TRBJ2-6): GAGVSQTPSNKVTEKGKYVELRCDPISGHTALYWYRQSLGQGPEFLIYFQGTGAADDSGLPNDRFFAVRPEGSVSTLKIQRTERGDSAVYLCASSSPGQGAHFGANVLTFGAGSRLTVL.

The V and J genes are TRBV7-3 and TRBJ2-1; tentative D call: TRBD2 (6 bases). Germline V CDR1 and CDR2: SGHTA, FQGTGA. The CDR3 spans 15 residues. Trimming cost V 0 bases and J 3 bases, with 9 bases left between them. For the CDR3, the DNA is TGTGCCAGCAGCTTAACGGGAGGTGGCTACAATGAGCAGTTCTTC. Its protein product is CASSLTGGGYNEQFF.

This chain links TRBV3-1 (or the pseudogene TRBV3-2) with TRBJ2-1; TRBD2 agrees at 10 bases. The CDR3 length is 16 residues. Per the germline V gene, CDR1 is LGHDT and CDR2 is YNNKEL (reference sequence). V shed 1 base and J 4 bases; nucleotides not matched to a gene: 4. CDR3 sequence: CASSQVFSGGYNEQFF. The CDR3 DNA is TGTGCCAGCAGCCAAGTGTTTAGCGGGGGGTACAATGAGCAGTTCTTC.

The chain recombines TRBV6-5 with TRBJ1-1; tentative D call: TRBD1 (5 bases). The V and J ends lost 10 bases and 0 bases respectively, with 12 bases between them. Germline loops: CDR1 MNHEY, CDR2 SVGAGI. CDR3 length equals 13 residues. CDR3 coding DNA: TGTGCCACCACAGGAATTATGAACACTGAAGCTTTCTTT. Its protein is CATTGIMNTEAFF.

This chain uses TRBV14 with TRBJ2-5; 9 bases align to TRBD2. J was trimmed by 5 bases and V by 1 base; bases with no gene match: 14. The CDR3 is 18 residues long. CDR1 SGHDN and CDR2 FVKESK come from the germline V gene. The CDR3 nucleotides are TGTGCCAGCAGCCAAGGAAAAATTAGCGGGAGTCGCGAGGAGACCCAGTACTTC. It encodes CASSQGKISGSREETQYF.